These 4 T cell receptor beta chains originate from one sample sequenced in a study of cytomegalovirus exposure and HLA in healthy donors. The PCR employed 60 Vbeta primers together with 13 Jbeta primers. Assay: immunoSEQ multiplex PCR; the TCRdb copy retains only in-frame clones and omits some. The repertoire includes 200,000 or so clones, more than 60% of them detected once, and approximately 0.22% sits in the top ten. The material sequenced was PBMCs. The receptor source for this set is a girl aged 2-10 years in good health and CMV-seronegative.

This chain's CDR3 is CASGTEYNYGYTF. In DNA form, the CDR3 reads TGTGCCAGTGGGACAGAATATAACTATGGCTACACCTTC. The chain has TRBV10-3 and TRBJ1-2; TRBD1 matches at 7 bases. CDR1 is ENHRY and CDR2 is SYGVKD in the germline V gene. J lost 1 base, V lost 10 bases, and 6 bases had no gene match. The CDR3 contains 13 residues.

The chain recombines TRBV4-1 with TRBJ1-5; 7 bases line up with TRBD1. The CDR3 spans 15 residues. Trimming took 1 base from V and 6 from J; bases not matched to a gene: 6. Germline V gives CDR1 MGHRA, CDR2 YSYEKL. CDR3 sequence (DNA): TGCGCCAGCAGCCAAGTTACAGGGGCAGGTCAGCCCCAGCATTTT. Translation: CASSQVTGAGQPQHF.

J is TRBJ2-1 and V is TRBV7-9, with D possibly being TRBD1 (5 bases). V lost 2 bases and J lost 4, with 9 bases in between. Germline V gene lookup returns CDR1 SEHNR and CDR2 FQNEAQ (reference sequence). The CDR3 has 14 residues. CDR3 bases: TGTGCCAGCAGCTTAAAGCAGGGATACAATGAGCAGTTCTTC. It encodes CASSLKQGYNEQFF.

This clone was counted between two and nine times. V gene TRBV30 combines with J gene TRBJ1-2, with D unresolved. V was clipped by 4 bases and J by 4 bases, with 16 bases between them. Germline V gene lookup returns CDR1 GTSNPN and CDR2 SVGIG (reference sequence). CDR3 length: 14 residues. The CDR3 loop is CAWKERGHLYGYTF. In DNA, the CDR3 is TGTGCCTGGAAGGAGCGTGGCCACCTCTATGGCTACACCTTC.